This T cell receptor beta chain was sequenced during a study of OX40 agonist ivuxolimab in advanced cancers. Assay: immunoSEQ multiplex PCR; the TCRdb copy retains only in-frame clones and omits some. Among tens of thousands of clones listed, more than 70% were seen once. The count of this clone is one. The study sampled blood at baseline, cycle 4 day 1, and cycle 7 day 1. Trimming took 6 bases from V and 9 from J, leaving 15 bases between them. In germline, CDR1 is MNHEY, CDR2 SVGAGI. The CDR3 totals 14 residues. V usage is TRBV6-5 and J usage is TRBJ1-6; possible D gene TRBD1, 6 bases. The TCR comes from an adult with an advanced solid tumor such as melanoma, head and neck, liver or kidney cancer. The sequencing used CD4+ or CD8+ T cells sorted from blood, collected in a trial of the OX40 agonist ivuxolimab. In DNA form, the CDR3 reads TGTGCCAGCAGCCGACAGGTTTTCTCTTCACCCCTCCACTTT. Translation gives CASSRQVFSSPLHF.